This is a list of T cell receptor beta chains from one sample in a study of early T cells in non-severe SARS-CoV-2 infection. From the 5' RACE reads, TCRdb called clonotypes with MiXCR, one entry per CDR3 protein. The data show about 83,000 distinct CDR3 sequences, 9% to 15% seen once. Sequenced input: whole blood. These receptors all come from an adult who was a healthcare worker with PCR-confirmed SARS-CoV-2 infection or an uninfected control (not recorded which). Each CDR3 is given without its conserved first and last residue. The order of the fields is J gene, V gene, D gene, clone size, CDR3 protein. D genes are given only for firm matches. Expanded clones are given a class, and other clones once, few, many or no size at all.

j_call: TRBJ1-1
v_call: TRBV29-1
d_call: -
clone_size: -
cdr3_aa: SGGQQAF

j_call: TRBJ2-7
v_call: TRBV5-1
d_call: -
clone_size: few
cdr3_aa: ASSLGTTGFGEQY

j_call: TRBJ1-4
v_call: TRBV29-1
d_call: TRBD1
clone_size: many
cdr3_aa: SGATGTGREKLF

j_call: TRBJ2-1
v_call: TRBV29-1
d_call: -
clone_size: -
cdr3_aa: SSEGGARIYNEQF

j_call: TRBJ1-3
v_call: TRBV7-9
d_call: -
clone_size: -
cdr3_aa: ASTSMTVSGNTIY

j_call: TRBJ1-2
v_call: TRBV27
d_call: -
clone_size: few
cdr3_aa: ASSSNNRDGYT

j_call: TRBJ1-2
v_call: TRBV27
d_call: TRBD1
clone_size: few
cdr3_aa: ASRPRRSPTGGDYGYT

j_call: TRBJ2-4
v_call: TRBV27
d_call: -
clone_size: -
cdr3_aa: ASSLDSIAKNIQY

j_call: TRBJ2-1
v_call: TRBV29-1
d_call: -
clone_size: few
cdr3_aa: SVEGGTYNEQF

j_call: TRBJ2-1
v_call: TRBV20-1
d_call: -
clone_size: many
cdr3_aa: SARGGSIHNEQF

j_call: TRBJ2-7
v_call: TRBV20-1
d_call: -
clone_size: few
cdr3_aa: SARDFNNPYEQY

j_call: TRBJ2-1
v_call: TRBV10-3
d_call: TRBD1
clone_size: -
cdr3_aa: AISRGNEQF

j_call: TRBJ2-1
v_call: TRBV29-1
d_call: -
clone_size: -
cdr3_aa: SVEDLRGANEQF

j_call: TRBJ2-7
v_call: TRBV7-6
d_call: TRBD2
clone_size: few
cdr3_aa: ASSLTGGSYEQY

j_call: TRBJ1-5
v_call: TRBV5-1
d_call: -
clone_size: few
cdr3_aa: ASSLGEGVVQPQH

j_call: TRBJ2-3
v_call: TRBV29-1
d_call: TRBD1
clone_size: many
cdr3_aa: SDKSGTATDTQY

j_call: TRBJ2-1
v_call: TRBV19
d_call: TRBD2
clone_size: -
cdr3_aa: ASNRAGGWSYNEQF

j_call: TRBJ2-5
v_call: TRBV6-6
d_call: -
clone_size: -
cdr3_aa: ASSYHGATQETQY

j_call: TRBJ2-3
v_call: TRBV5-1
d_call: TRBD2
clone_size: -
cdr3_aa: ASNLLAGQDTQY

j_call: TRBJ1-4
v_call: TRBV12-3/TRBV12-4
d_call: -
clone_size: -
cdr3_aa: ASSFSGVLEKLF

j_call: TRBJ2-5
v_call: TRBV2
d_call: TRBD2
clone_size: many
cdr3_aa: ASARGRETQY

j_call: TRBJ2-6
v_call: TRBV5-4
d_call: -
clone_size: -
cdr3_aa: ASRLQGSGANVLT

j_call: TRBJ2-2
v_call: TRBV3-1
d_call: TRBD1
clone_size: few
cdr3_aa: ASSQDPGGITGELF

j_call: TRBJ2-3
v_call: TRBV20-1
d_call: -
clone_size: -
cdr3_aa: SASERGDTQY

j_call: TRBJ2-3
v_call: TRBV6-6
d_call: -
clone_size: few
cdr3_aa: ASNARSGTDTQY

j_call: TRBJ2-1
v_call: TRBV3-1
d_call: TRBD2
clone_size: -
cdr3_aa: ASSQDSSGRGEQF

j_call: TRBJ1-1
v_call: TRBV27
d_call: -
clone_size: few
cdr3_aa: ASSQTGSWAEAF

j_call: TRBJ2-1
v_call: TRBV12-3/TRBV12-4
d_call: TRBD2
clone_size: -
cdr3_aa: ASSFSGSLGEQF

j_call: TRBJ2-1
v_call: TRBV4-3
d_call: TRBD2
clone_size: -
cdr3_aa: ASSLGAASGYHNEQF

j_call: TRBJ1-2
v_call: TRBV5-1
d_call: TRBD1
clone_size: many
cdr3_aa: ASSFTGGEGYGYT

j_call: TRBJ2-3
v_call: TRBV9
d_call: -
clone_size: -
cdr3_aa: ASSVGGKPDTQY

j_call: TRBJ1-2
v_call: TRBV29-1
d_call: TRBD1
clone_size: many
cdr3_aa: SALLRDRGNYGYT

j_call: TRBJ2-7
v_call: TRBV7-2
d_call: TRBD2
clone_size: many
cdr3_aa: ASSTGLAGFSDEQY

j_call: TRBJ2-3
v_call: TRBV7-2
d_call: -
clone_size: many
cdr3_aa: ASSLTFPDTQY

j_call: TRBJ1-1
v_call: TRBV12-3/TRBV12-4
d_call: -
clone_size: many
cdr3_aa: ASGNTEAF

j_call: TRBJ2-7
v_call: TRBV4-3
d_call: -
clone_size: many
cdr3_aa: ASSIGQGSRTYEQY

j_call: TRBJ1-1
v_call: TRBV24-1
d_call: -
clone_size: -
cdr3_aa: ATSDHGSRDTEAF

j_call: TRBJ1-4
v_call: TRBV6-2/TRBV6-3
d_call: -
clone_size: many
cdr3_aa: ASTLVQGEKLF

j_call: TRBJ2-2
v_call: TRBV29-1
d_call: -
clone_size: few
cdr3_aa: SVRTANTGELF